This TCR beta chain was captured in a study of Graves' ophthalmopathy and Graves' hyperthyroidism. Study details: Hyperthyroidism is called stable when no ophthalmopathy develops within 18 months of follow-up.

CDR1 SNHLY and CDR2 FYNNEI come from the germline V gene. Trimming took 7 bases from V and 4 from J, leaving 8 bases between them. The length of the CDR3 is 12 residues. Exclusion applied to patients with other autoimmune diseases, uncontrolled infections, pregnancy or lactation. RNA transcripts were the source from which TCR beta CDR3 regions were amplified. In the first round, RT-PCR was carried out with HTBI primers, and a multiplex PCR formed the second round. TCRdb reprocessed the multiplex PCR reads via MiXCR and lists one record per CDR3 protein. The sample records over a million distinct CDR3 sequences, less than 45% being singletons.

This TCR was sampled from an adult man with Graves' hyperthyroidism. The sample taken for sequencing was peripheral blood or thyroid tissue (not recorded which). The chain has TRBV2 and TRBJ1-3; no definite D call. In DNA form, the CDR3 reads TGTGCCAGCACCACGGACGGAAACACCATATATTTT. It codes for CASTTDGNTIYF. The entire variable domain, with the rest obtained from reference TRBV2 and TRBJ1-3, is as follows: EPEVTQTPSHQVTQMGQEVILRCVPISNHLYFYWYRQILGQKVEFLVSFYNNEISEKSEIFDDQFSVERPDGSNFTLKIRSTKLEDSAMYFCASTTDGNTIYFGEGSWLTVV.